The rows below give T cell receptor beta chains drawn from one sample of a study of shared clonotypes between healthy human individuals. Here immunoSEQ multiplex PCR was the method, and the copy in TCRdb shows in-frame clones only, minus some. The data contain approximately 500,000 clones, 60% to 80% of them singletons. Sample: PBMCs. These receptor sequences come from a middle-aged woman in good health. Some clones in this sample may be carry-over from other donors' samples. Each CDR3 is given with its conserved first and last residue. Fields, in order: J gene, clone size, V gene, D gene, CDR3 DNA, CDR3 protein. A D gene is named only where the DNA matches it firmly. Size is omitted from some rows. Given values are once, few, many or a class for expanded clones.

j_call: TRBJ2-1
clone_size: .
v_call: TRBV27
d_call: TRBD2
cdr3_nt: TGTGCCAGCAGTACCACTAGCGGTTCTGAGCAGTTCTTC
cdr3_aa: CASSTTSGSEQFF

j_call: TRBJ2-1
clone_size: .
v_call: TRBV19
d_call: TRBD2
cdr3_nt: TGTGCCAGTACGGGACTAGGCTACAATGAGCAGTTCTTC
cdr3_aa: CASTGLGYNEQFF

j_call: TRBJ2-2
clone_size: .
v_call: TRBV7-3
d_call: .
cdr3_nt: TGTGCCAGCAGCTTAACCGGTCTGGACACCGGGGAGCTGTTTTTT
cdr3_aa: CASSLTGLDTGELFF

j_call: TRBJ2-7
clone_size: .
v_call: TRBV28
d_call: .
cdr3_nt: TGTGCCAGCAGAGCTCGGGCCTCCTACGAGCAGTACTTC
cdr3_aa: CASRARASYEQYF

j_call: TRBJ2-3
clone_size: .
v_call: TRBV13
d_call: .
cdr3_nt: TGTGCCAGCAGCTTACGTCCCCGCCCCACAGATACGCAGTATTTT
cdr3_aa: CASSLRPRPTDTQYF

j_call: TRBJ1-1
clone_size: .
v_call: TRBV7-2
d_call: .
cdr3_nt: TGTGCCAGCAGTTTTTGGGGCTTCGGGAACACTGAAGCTTTCTTT
cdr3_aa: CASSFWGFGNTEAFF

j_call: TRBJ2-5
clone_size: .
v_call: TRBV7-9
d_call: TRBD2
cdr3_nt: TGTGCCAGCAGCTCCACGGGGAAGCGGGAGGGTAGAGAGACCCAGTACTTC
cdr3_aa: CASSSTGKREGRETQYF

j_call: TRBJ2-3
clone_size: few
v_call: TRBV9
d_call: .
cdr3_nt: TGTGCCAGCGGCGGCGGGAAGGAGGTAGATACGCAGTATTTT
cdr3_aa: CASGGGKEVDTQYF

j_call: TRBJ2-1
clone_size: .
v_call: TRBV7-8
d_call: TRBD2
cdr3_nt: TGTGCCAGCAGCTTCTACCTCAGGAGCCCTAGCGGGAGTAAGAATGAGCAGTTCTTC
cdr3_aa: CASSFYLRSPSGSKNEQFF

j_call: TRBJ1-1
clone_size: .
v_call: TRBV30
d_call: .
cdr3_nt: TGTGCCTGGAGGGAGGACACCCCCCGTGAAGCTTTCTTT
cdr3_aa: CAWREDTPREAFF

j_call: TRBJ1-1
clone_size: .
v_call: TRBV11-1
d_call: TRBD1
cdr3_nt: TGTGCCAGCAGCCCCTTGGCAGGGGGCGACACTGAAGCTTTCTTT
cdr3_aa: CASSPLAGGDTEAFF

j_call: TRBJ2-2
clone_size: .
v_call: TRBV4-2
d_call: .
cdr3_nt: TGTGCCAGCAGCCAAGAAGGGGTAGGGAGCACCGGGGAGCTGTTTTTT
cdr3_aa: CASSQEGVGSTGELFF

j_call: TRBJ2-5
clone_size: .
v_call: TRBV11-2
d_call: TRBD1
cdr3_nt: TGTGCCAGCAGCCAGCGTTTGGACAGGGAACAAGAGACCCAGTACTTC
cdr3_aa: CASSQRLDREQETQYF

j_call: TRBJ2-1
clone_size: .
v_call: TRBV6-9
d_call: TRBD2
cdr3_nt: TGTGTCAGCAGTTACGTGGCTAGCGGAGTCAATGAGCAGTTCTTC
cdr3_aa: CVSSYVASGVNEQFF

j_call: TRBJ2-3
clone_size: .
v_call: TRBV6-1
d_call: TRBD1
cdr3_nt: TGTGCCAGCAGTGAACTGTGGACAGGGGTCACAGATACGCAGTATTTT
cdr3_aa: CASSELWTGVTDTQYF

j_call: TRBJ2-7
clone_size: .
v_call: TRBV7-6
d_call: .
cdr3_nt: TGTGCCAGCAGCTCTCCGGGACTCTACGAGCAGTACTTC
cdr3_aa: CASSSPGLYEQYF

j_call: TRBJ1-5
clone_size: .
v_call: TRBV2
d_call: .
cdr3_nt: TGTGCCAGCAGTGAGGAAAGGGGATATCAGCCCCAGCATTTT
cdr3_aa: CASSEERGYQPQHF

j_call: TRBJ2-3
clone_size: few
v_call: TRBV4-1
d_call: .
cdr3_nt: TGCGCCAGCAGCCCCCGGGCCCAGGGCACAGATACGCAGTATTTT
cdr3_aa: CASSPRAQGTDTQYF

j_call: TRBJ1-5
clone_size: .
v_call: TRBV5-1
d_call: TRBD1
cdr3_nt: TGCGCCAGCAGCACCGGACAGGGAGGCAATCAGCCCCAGCATTTT
cdr3_aa: CASSTGQGGNQPQHF

j_call: TRBJ2-3
clone_size: .
v_call: TRBV5-1
d_call: TRBD2
cdr3_nt: TGCGCCAGCCGAACTAGCGGGACGGCAGATACGCAGTATTTT
cdr3_aa: CASRTSGTADTQYF

j_call: TRBJ2-7
clone_size: .
v_call: TRBV5-1
d_call: TRBD2
cdr3_nt: TGCGCCAGCAGCCCCGGCGGGGGTGGCGAGCAGTACTTC
cdr3_aa: CASSPGGGGEQYF

j_call: TRBJ2-1
clone_size: .
v_call: TRBV4-2
d_call: TRBD2
cdr3_nt: TGTGCCAGCAGCCAAGAGGGCCGGGGACTAGCGGGGTACAATGAGCAGTTCTTC
cdr3_aa: CASSQEGRGLAGYNEQFF

j_call: TRBJ2-1
clone_size: .
v_call: TRBV6-4
d_call: .
cdr3_nt: TGTGCCAGCAGTGACGGATCGGGAGTAGGCTACAATGAGCAGTTCTTC
cdr3_aa: CASSDGSGVGYNEQFF

j_call: TRBJ1-3
clone_size: .
v_call: TRBV7-6
d_call: .
cdr3_nt: TGTGCCAGCAGCTTAGGATCCGCGTCTGGAAACACCATATATTTT
cdr3_aa: CASSLGSASGNTIYF

j_call: TRBJ2-3
clone_size: few
v_call: TRBV6-4
d_call: .
cdr3_nt: TGTGCCAGCAGTCCAGGGGCTGACTTCAGCACAGATACGCAGTATTTT
cdr3_aa: CASSPGADFSTDTQYF

j_call: TRBJ2-3
clone_size: once
v_call: TRBV7-2
d_call: TRBD1
cdr3_nt: TGTGCCAGCAGCCTACAGGGGGCCATTAGCACAGATACGCAGTATTTT
cdr3_aa: CASSLQGAISTDTQYF

j_call: TRBJ2-7
clone_size: .
v_call: TRBV6-1
d_call: TRBD2
cdr3_nt: TGTGCCACCGGATGGACTAGCGGGAGCTCCTACGAGCAGTACTTC
cdr3_aa: CATGWTSGSSYEQYF

j_call: TRBJ2-3
clone_size: .
v_call: TRBV14
d_call: .
cdr3_nt: TGTGCCAGCAGCCAATCTAGAGATACGCAGTATTTT
cdr3_aa: CASSQSRDTQYF

j_call: TRBJ1-2
clone_size: few
v_call: TRBV2
d_call: .
cdr3_nt: TGTGCCAGCAGTGAAGCAGGGGGTATGTGGGTTGTGAGCTACACCTTC
cdr3_aa: CASSEAGGMWVVSYTF

j_call: TRBJ1-3
clone_size: .
v_call: TRBV7-3
d_call: .
cdr3_nt: TGTGCCAGCAGCTTAGCAGGGACCGGAAACACCATATATTTT
cdr3_aa: CASSLAGTGNTIYF

j_call: TRBJ2-7
clone_size: once
v_call: TRBV10-3
d_call: TRBD1
cdr3_nt: TGTGCCATCGGACAGGGAACTACCTACGAGCAGTACTTC
cdr3_aa: CAIGQGTTYEQYF

j_call: TRBJ2-2
clone_size: .
v_call: TRBV9
d_call: .
cdr3_nt: TGTGCCAGCAGCGTTAGATCCGGGACGAACACCGGGGAGCTGTTTTTT
cdr3_aa: CASSVRSGTNTGELFF

j_call: TRBJ1-2
clone_size: .
v_call: TRBV25-1
d_call: TRBD1
cdr3_nt: TGTGCCAGCAGTGAATCCAGGGGGCGATATGGCTACACCTTC
cdr3_aa: CASSESRGRYGYTF

j_call: TRBJ1-1
clone_size: .
v_call: TRBV6-5
d_call: .
cdr3_nt: TGTGCCAGCAGTTACTCCCGGGACCATGAAGCTTTCTTT
cdr3_aa: CASSYSRDHEAFF

j_call: TRBJ2-3
clone_size: .
v_call: TRBV5-1
d_call: TRBD1
cdr3_nt: TGCGCCAGCAGTCAGACAGGGGAGAGCACAGATACGCAGTATTTT
cdr3_aa: CASSQTGESTDTQYF

j_call: TRBJ2-7
clone_size: once
v_call: TRBV7-9
d_call: TRBD2
cdr3_nt: TGTGCCAGCAGCTTAGCGCCTAGCGGCTCCTACGAGCAGTACTTC
cdr3_aa: CASSLAPSGSYEQYF

j_call: TRBJ1-4
clone_size: few
v_call: TRBV28
d_call: TRBD1
cdr3_nt: TGTGCCAGCAGTTTAGGGGGACAGGGGGCTGAAAAACTGTTTTTT
cdr3_aa: CASSLGGQGAEKLFF

j_call: TRBJ2-1
clone_size: once
v_call: TRBV13
d_call: TRBD2
cdr3_nt: TGTGCCAGCAGCCTCCGGACTAGCGGGATCTGGAGCTCCTACAATGAGCAGTTCTTC
cdr3_aa: CASSLRTSGIWSSYNEQFF

j_call: TRBJ2-7
clone_size: .
v_call: TRBV7-9
d_call: TRBD2
cdr3_nt: TGTGCCAGCAGCTCAGTGGGACTAGCGGACGAGCAGTACTTC
cdr3_aa: CASSSVGLADEQYF

j_call: TRBJ2-5
clone_size: .
v_call: TRBV19
d_call: .
cdr3_nt: TGTGCCAGCTCCGGGGACAATAAAGAGACCCAGTACTTC
cdr3_aa: CASSGDNKETQYF

j_call: TRBJ2-3
clone_size: .
v_call: TRBV5-1
d_call: .
cdr3_nt: TGCGCCAGCAGCTTGAGGGCAGGCACAGATACGCAGTATTTT
cdr3_aa: CASSLRAGTDTQYF

j_call: TRBJ2-5
clone_size: .
v_call: TRBV15
d_call: .
cdr3_nt: TGTGCCACCAGCAGAGTTACAGGTTGGGAGACCCAGTACTTC
cdr3_aa: CATSRVTGWETQYF

j_call: TRBJ2-7
clone_size: few
v_call: TRBV5-1
d_call: TRBD2
cdr3_nt: TGCGCCAGCAGCTCACAATCCAGCGGGGGAGAGCAGTACTTC
cdr3_aa: CASSSQSSGGEQYF

j_call: TRBJ2-7
clone_size: .
v_call: TRBV6-6
d_call: .
cdr3_nt: TGTGCCAGCAGTTACTCGAATTACGAGCAGTACTTC
cdr3_aa: CASSYSNYEQYF

j_call: TRBJ2-3
clone_size: .
v_call: TRBV7-9
d_call: .
cdr3_nt: TGTGCCAGCAGCCAGAATAGCAGGTTCGCAGATACGCAGTATTTT
cdr3_aa: CASSQNSRFADTQYF

j_call: TRBJ1-1
clone_size: .
v_call: TRBV28
d_call: .
cdr3_nt: TGTGCCAGCAGTTTCAGGGACCAAGCTTTCTTT
cdr3_aa: CASSFRDQAFF

j_call: TRBJ2-5
clone_size: .
v_call: TRBV6-1
d_call: .
cdr3_nt: TGTGCCAGCAGCCATCACCCGGGGAGTCGAGAGACCCAGTACTTC
cdr3_aa: CASSHHPGSRETQYF

j_call: TRBJ2-3
clone_size: .
v_call: TRBV7-2
d_call: TRBD2
cdr3_nt: TGTGCCAGCAGCTTAGTCGCACTAGCGGGATTTATCGCAGATACGCAGTATTTT
cdr3_aa: CASSLVALAGFIADTQYF

j_call: TRBJ2-5
clone_size: many
v_call: TRBV28
d_call: TRBD1
cdr3_nt: TGTGCCAGCACCATATCTGGACAGGACTTCCAAGAGACCCAGTACTTC
cdr3_aa: CASTISGQDFQETQYF

j_call: TRBJ2-5
clone_size: .
v_call: TRBV9
d_call: .
cdr3_nt: TGTGCCAGCAGCGTAGCCGGGAACCAAGAGACCCAGTACTTC
cdr3_aa: CASSVAGNQETQYF

j_call: TRBJ1-2
clone_size: .
v_call: TRBV29-1
d_call: .
cdr3_nt: TGCAGCGCCACACGGGGGGGCGGCTATGGCTACACCTTC
cdr3_aa: CSATRGGGYGYTF

j_call: TRBJ2-1
clone_size: .
v_call: TRBV2
d_call: .
cdr3_nt: TGTGCCAGCAATACAGCCTCCTACAATGAGCAGTTCTTC
cdr3_aa: CASNTASYNEQFF

j_call: TRBJ2-7
clone_size: .
v_call: TRBV30
d_call: .
cdr3_nt: TGTGCCTGGAGTCCAGGGGCGGGCGAGCAGTACTTC
cdr3_aa: CAWSPGAGEQYF

j_call: TRBJ1-4
clone_size: .
v_call: TRBV9
d_call: .
cdr3_nt: TGTGCCAGCAGCACCCCGGGGGAGGCTAATGAAAAACTGTTTTTT
cdr3_aa: CASSTPGEANEKLFF

j_call: TRBJ2-2
clone_size: .
v_call: TRBV9
d_call: .
cdr3_nt: TGTGCCAGCAGCGTAGGAGGGCTGGCCGGGGAGCTGTTTTTT
cdr3_aa: CASSVGGLAGELFF

j_call: TRBJ2-1
clone_size: once
v_call: TRBV10-1
d_call: .
cdr3_nt: TGCGCCAGCAGCCCCGGCGTGACCCCTTACAATGAGCAGTTCTTC
cdr3_aa: CASSPGVTPYNEQFF